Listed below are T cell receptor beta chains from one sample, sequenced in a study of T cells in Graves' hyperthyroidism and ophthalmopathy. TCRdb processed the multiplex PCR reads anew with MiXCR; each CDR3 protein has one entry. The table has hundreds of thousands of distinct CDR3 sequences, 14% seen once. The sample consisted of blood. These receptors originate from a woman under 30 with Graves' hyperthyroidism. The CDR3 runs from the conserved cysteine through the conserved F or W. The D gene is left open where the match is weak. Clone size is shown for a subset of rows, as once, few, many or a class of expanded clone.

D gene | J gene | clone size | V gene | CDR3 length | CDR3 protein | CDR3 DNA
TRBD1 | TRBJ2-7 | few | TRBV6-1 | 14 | CASSDDREFYEQYF | TGTGCCAGCAGTGATGACAGGGAATTTTACGAGCAGTACTTC
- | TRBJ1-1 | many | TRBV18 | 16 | CASSPNRGGVDTEAFF | TGTGCCAGCTCCCCCAACCGGGGGGGGGTGGACACTGAAGCTTTCTTT
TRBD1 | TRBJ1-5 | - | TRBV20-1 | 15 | CSADGTGGSNQPQHF | TGCAGTGCAGACGGGACAGGGGGGAGCAATCAGCCCCAGCATTTT
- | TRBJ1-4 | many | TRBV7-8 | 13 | CASSLEGGEKLFF | TGTGCCAGCAGCTTAGAAGGTGGTGAAAAACTGTTTTTT
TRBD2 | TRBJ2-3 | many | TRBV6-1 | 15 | CASRPTGRAMDTQYF | TGTGCCAGCCGTCCAACCGGGAGGGCCATGGATACGCAGTATTTT
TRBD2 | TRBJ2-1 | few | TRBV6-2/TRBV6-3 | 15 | CASSGRGTTTMIEFF | TGTGCCAGCAGTGGGCGGGGGACTACTACAATGATAGAGTTCTTC
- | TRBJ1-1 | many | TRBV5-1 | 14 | CASSLEGLTPLAFF | TGCGCCAGCAGCTTGGAAGGACTGACGCCTCTAGCTTTCTTT
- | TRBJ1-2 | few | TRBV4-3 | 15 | CASSQRAFGGYGYTF | TGCGCCAGCAGCCAAAGGGCGTTCGGAGGGTATGGCTACACCTTC
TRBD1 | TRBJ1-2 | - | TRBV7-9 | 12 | CASSVTGGGYTF | TGTGCCAGCAGCGTCACAGGGGGGGGCTACACCTTC
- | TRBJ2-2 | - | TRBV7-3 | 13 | CATGYRGTGELFF | TGTGCCACCGGCTATAGGGGAACCGGGGAGCTGTTTTTT
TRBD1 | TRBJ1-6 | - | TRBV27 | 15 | CASSPTGWGFSPLHF | TGTGCCAGCAGCCCGACAGGGTGGGGATTTTCACCCCTCCACTTT
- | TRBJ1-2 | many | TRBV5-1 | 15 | CASSGEVSTNYGYTF | TGCGCCAGCAGCGGGGAGGTCAGCACTAACTATGGCTACACCTTC
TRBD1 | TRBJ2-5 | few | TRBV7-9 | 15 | CASSSRDSGKETQYF | TGTGCCAGCAGCTCCCGGGACAGTGGGAAAGAGACCCAGTACTTC
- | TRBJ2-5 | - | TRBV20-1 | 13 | CSVVGAAGVTQYF | TGCAGCGTTGTAGGAGCAGCAGGGGTGACCCAGTACTTC
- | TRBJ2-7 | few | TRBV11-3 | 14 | CASSSGHISYEQYF | TGTGCCAGCAGCTCGGGACACATCTCCTACGAGCAGTACTTC
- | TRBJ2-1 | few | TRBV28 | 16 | CASGTYLGSSYNEQFF | TGTGCCAGCGGCACATACCTAGGTAGCTCCTACAATGAGCAGTTCTTC
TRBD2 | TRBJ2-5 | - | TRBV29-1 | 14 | CSAGTSGNQETQYF | TGCAGCGCCGGGACTAGCGGGAATCAAGAGACCCAGTACTTC
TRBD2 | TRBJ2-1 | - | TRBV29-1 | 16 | CSVGLAGLSSYNEQFF | TGCAGCGTCGGACTAGCGGGACTCTCCTCCTACAATGAGCAGTTCTTC
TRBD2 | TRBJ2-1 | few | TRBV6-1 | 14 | CASSPGLATNEQFF | TGTGCCAGCAGTCCGGGACTAGCGACGAATGAGCAGTTCTTC
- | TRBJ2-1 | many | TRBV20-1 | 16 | CSAKQSSRSSYNEQFF | TGCAGTGCCAAGCAAAGTAGTCGCAGTTCCTACAATGAGCAGTTCTTC
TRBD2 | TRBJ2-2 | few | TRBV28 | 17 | CASSFRLAGRFAGELFF | TGTGCCAGCAGTTTCCGGCTAGCGGGAAGGTTCGCCGGGGAGCTGTTTTTT
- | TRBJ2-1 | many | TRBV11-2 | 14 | CASSLRELENEQFF | TGTGCCAGCAGCTTAAGGGAACTAGAGAATGAGCAGTTCTTC